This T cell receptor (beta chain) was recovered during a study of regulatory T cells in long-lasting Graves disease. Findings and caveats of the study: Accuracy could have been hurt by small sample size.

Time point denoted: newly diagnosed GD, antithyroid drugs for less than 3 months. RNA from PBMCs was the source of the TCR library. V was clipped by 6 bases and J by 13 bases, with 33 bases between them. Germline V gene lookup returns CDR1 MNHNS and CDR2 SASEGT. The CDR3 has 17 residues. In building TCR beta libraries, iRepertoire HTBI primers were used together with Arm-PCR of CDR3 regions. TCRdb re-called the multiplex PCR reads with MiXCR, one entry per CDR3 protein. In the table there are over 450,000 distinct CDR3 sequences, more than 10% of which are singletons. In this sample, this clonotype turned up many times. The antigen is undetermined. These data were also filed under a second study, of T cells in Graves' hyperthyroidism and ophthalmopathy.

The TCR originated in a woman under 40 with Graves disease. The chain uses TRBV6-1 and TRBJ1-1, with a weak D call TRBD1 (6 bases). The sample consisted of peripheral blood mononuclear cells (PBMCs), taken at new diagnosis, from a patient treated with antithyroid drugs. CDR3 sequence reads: CASRATSAGAGLFGFFF. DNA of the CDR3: TGTGCCAGCAGGGCCACTAGCGCGGGGGCTGGTTTGTTTGGGTTTTTCTTT.